This is a list of T cell receptor beta chains from one sample in a study of brain T cells in children with intractable seizures. The table came from immunoSEQ multiplex PCR; TCRdb's copy has only in-frame clones and leaves some out. Of about 340,000 clones in the sample, over 85% were seen once. This specimen was peripheral blood, taken about 5 months after surgery. These receptors were collected from a boy in the first two years of life with tuberous sclerosis and intractable seizures. CDR3s include the opening cysteine and the closing phenylalanine or tryptophan. Fields, in order: D gene, clone size, J gene, V gene, CDR3 DNA, CDR3 protein. The D gene is left open where the match is weak. Rows give clone size only sometimes, using once, few, many, or a class for an expanded clone.

>.|.|TRBJ1-1|TRBV5-8
TGTGCCAGCAGCCCGAGGTTGGTGGCATTACTTGAAGCTTTCTTT
CASSPRLVALLEAFF
>TRBD2|.|TRBJ2-3|TRBV5-5
TGTGCCAGCAGCCCGACCTCACTAGCGGGAGGAGATACGCAGTATTTT
CASSPTSLAGGDTQYF
>.|.|TRBJ2-2|TRBV3-1/TRBV3-2
TGTGCCAGCAGCCTGGGTCCGCCCGGGGAGCTGTTTTTT
CASSLGPPGELFF
>.|.|TRBJ1-1|TRBV3-1/TRBV3-2
TGTGCCAGCAGCCAAGAATGGGGGGGCGGCTCGGGGACTGAAGCTTTCTTT
CASSQEWGGGSGTEAFF
>.|.|TRBJ2-2|TRBV29-1
TGCAGCGCTGCCGGGCCCAACACCGGGGAGCTGTTTTTT
CSAAGPNTGELFF
>TRBD1|.|TRBJ2-3|TRBV7-2
TGTGCCAGCAGTCAATCTGGGACAGGGGGGAGTCATACGCAGTATTTT
CASSQSGTGGSHTQYF
>TRBD2|.|TRBJ2-1|TRBV24-1
TGTGCCACCAGTGATCGCGGACTAGCGGGAGTTAACAATGAGCAGTTCTTC
CATSDRGLAGVNNEQFF
>.|once|TRBJ2-3|TRBV14
TGTGCCAGCAGCCAAATGACAGCATGGGGCCACACAGATACGCAGTATTTT
CASSQMTAWGHTDTQYF
>.|.|TRBJ2-7|TRBV4-2
TGTGCCAGCAGCCCCTACAAGGGGCCCTCCTACGAGCAGTACTTC
CASSPYKGPSYEQYF
>.|once|TRBJ2-7|TRBV20-1
TGCAGTGCTAGAGACATATACGAGCAGTACTTC
CSARDIYEQYF
>TRBD1|.|TRBJ2-7|TRBV7-9
TGTGCCAGCAGCCTAGGGGGCCCGGGAGAGCAGTACTTC
CASSLGGPGEQYF
>.|.|TRBJ2-7|TRBV29-1
TGCAGCGTTGTAGGGCTCTCCTACGAGCAGTACTTC
CSVVGLSYEQYF
>.|once|TRBJ1-2|TRBV5-1
TGCGCCAGCAGCTTGGTGGGGTTGGGTGGCTACACCTTC
CASSLVGLGGYTF
>.|many|TRBJ1-4|TRBV5-1
TGCGCCAGCAGCTTGGGGGGCCAGAATGAAAAACTGTTTTTT
CASSLGGQNEKLFF
>TRBD1|.|TRBJ2-6|TRBV3-1/TRBV3-2
TGTGCCAGCAGCCAAGAAAAGGACAGGGTTAGGGGCGCCTCTGGGGCCAACGTCCTGACTTTC
CASSQEKDRVRGASGANVLTF
>.|once|TRBJ1-1|TRBV19
TGTGCCAGTAGCATCGGGATCACAGGGCCGGAAGCTTTCTTT
CASSIGITGPEAFF
>.|.|TRBJ2-6|TRBV3-1/TRBV3-2
TGTGCCAGCAGCCACCATTCGTCAGGGACCCGCTCTGGGGCCAACGTCCTGACTTTC
CASSHHSSGTRSGANVLTF
>.|.|TRBJ2-1|TRBV4-1
TGCGCCAGCAGCCAAGTACGGACAGTACCTAATTTCAATGAGCAGTTCTTC
CASSQVRTVPNFNEQFF
>TRBD1|.|TRBJ1-2|TRBV7-8
TGTGCCAGCAGCACCCGGACAGGGGTCGATGGCTACACCTTC
CASSTRTGVDGYTF
>.|.|TRBJ2-3|TRBV11-3
TGTGCCAGCAGTTCGCGGGACCCGGCGGGGAGAGATACGCAGTATTTT
CASSSRDPAGRDTQYF
>TRBD1|.|TRBJ2-5|TRBV9
TGTGCCAGCAGCACCACAGGGGATGCGGAGACCCAGTACTTC
CASSTTGDAETQYF
>.|.|TRBJ2-7|TRBV3-1/TRBV3-2
TGTGCCAGCAGCTTACTGACTGACGAGCAGTACTTC
CASSLLTDEQYF
>.|.|TRBJ2-3|TRBV2
TGTGCCAGCAGTGAAGCCTCTGAGGGGGGGCCCCATACGCAGTATTTT
CASSEASEGGPHTQYF
>.|.|TRBJ1-1|TRBV9
TGTGCCAGCAGCACCTCAGAGAACACTGAAGCTTTCTTT
CASSTSENTEAFF
>.|.|TRBJ2-3|TRBV7-2
TGTGCCAGCAGCCCCACATGGCTGGGGGGCACAGATACGCAGTATTTT
CASSPTWLGGTDTQYF
>TRBD1|.|TRBJ2-7|TRBV19
TGTGCCAGTAGTATCGGGACAGGGCCTTTCGAGCAGTACTTC
CASSIGTGPFEQYF
>.|few|TRBJ2-2|TRBV19
TGTGCCAGTAGTATGGGTGGCGGGATAGTTACCGGGGAGCTGTTTTTT
CASSMGGGIVTGELFF
>.|.|TRBJ2-1|TRBV3-1/TRBV3-2
TGTGCCAGCAGCCACCCCGAGGCCGTCTCCTACAATGAGCAGTTCTTC
CASSHPEAVSYNEQFF
>TRBD1|.|TRBJ1-5|TRBV28
TGTGCCAGCAGGGGGACAGGGAGTAGCAATCAGCCCCAGCATTTT
CASRGTGSSNQPQHF
>TRBD2|.|TRBJ2-3|TRBV24-1
TGTGCCACCAGTGACTTAGCGGGAGCGGTGGATACGCAGTATTTT
CATSDLAGAVDTQYF
>TRBD1|.|TRBJ2-5|TRBV5-1
TGCGCCAGCAACAGGGGGGACACGCAAGAGACCCAGTACTTC
CASNRGDTQETQYF
>.|.|TRBJ2-7|TRBV30
TGTGCCTGGAGTTACAGTTCCTACGAGCAGTACTTC
CAWSYSSYEQYF
>.|.|TRBJ2-3|TRBV7-7
TGTGCTAGCAGCTTAGCGGAAACAGATACGCAGTATTTT
CASSLAETDTQYF
>.|.|TRBJ2-1|TRBV7-3
TGTGCCAGCAGCCATTCGGGCCTCCTGGGCGATGAGCAGTTCTTC
CASSHSGLLGDEQFF
>TRBD2|.|TRBJ2-7|TRBV6-5
TGTGCCAGCAGTTTGACTAGCGGGGGCTACGAGCAGTACTTC
CASSLTSGGYEQYF
>TRBD1|.|TRBJ2-5|TRBV4-1
TGCGCCAGCAGCCAAGTTCGAGTGCGCCTTACCGGGACAGGGCCCCAAGAGACCCAGTACTTC
CASSQVRVRLTGTGPQETQYF
>.|once|TRBJ1-2|TRBV6-5
TGTGCCAGCAGTTACGGGGTCGGTGGGGGCTACACCTTC
CASSYGVGGGYTF
>TRBD2|.|TRBJ2-5|TRBV5-1
TGCGCCAGCAGCTTGGTGGCGACTAGCGGGAGACAAGAGACCCAGTACTTC
CASSLVATSGRQETQYF
>.|.|TRBJ1-2|TRBV4-1
TGCGCCAGCAGCCAATTGCGTGCGGGCGGCTACACCTTC
CASSQLRAGGYTF
>TRBD1|.|TRBJ2-7|TRBV19
TGTGCCAGTAGTATAGCCCAAACCGGGACAGCCTACGAGCAGTACTTC
CASSIAQTGTAYEQYF
>TRBD2|.|TRBJ2-3|TRBV3-1/TRBV3-2
TGTGCCAGCAGCCAAGAATGGGGAGTTTCTAGCGGGAGGCCCACAGATACGCAGTATTTT
CASSQEWGVSSGRPTDTQYF
>.|.|TRBJ1-1|TRBV7-3
TGTGCCAGCAGCTTAAGAAGGCAGGGCCGAACTGAAGCTTTCTTT
CASSLRRQGRTEAFF
>.|.|TRBJ2-3|TRBV15
TGTGCCACCAGCAGAGACACAGGGGAGGGGACAGATACGCAGTATTTT
CATSRDTGEGTDTQYF
>TRBD1|.|TRBJ1-6|TRBV19
TGTGCCAGTAGTATGGAACAGGGGGCTCCTAATTCACCCCTCCACTTT
CASSMEQGAPNSPLHF
>.|.|TRBJ1-1|TRBV25-1
TGTGCCAGCAGTGACTTTGTCGCTGAAGCTTTCTTT
CASSDFVAEAFF
>.|.|TRBJ1-3|TRBV7-9
TGTGCCAGCAGCTATGCGGGCCCCGGACGAAACACCATATATTTT
CASSYAGPGRNTIYF
>.|.|TRBJ2-4|TRBV9
TGTGCCAGCAGCACCACGGCGGGGCTAGCCAAAAACATTCAGTACTTC
CASSTTAGLAKNIQYF
>TRBD2|.|TRBJ2-7|TRBV27
TGTGCCAGCAGTTTGCTAGCGGGTGCCTACGAGCAGTACTTC
CASSLLAGAYEQYF
>.|few|TRBJ1-5|TRBV3-1/TRBV3-2
TGTGCCAGCAGCCATGCCGGCAGGGAGCCCCAGCATTTT
CASSHAGREPQHF